This note documents a single T cell receptor beta chain sequence. Its antigen has not been determined. Base-call qualities are not available, and no considerably larger clone is one nucleotide away. Other DNA sequences in this sample translate to the same CDR3. Libraries came from the immunoSEQ multiplex PCR assay. For most patients, genomic DNA was isolated using the Qiagen DNeasy Blood and Tissue Kit and was shipped frozen to Adaptive Biotechnologies for TCR sequencing. Adaptive Biotechnologies carried out high-throughput TCR-beta CDR3 sequencing of genomic DNA for most patients. For the original study's pipeline: Adaptive's ImmunoSEQ software was the source of the TCR sequencing data for roughly 19 patients, while a few other patients were processed with MiXCR and VDJtools. To correct CD4 versus CD8 sorting errors, sequences present in both subsets at a frequency ratio below 5:1 were removed. CDR3 nucleotide sequences shared between donor and recipient were removed because their origin could not be assigned. To count as alloreactive, a clone needed at least 2-fold expansion over unstimulated cells and a minimum CFSE-low frequency of 0.002% (template counts) or 0.001% (read counts). Clones were considered mappable if detected in sequenced pre-transplant spleen, lymph node, or MLR CFSE-low populations of the donor or recipient. The cumulative frequency of alloreactive clones was calculated as a percentage of all sequences, weighted by copy number. TCRdb carries this immuneACCESS record with in-frame sequences only. Its versions omit some clonotypes, under half of them owing to an unresolved V gene in the studies checked, with the rest unexplained. D and trimming come from the DNA, and the V and J calls and clone size come from that table. The sample profile shows around 99,000 clones; over 80% of them were found once. The ten largest clones capture less than 0.8% of the sample.

Counted from cysteine to phenylalanine, this CDR3 has 17 amino acids. Just CDR3 DNA is preserved here, 51 bases in frame from base 1. V is clipped by 2 bases and J by 0 bases, and the sequence between their germline boundaries is 14 bases long. Sequences MNHNS (CDR1) and SASEGT (CDR2) are obtained from the germline V gene. The sample comes from a study of graft-versus-host responses after intestinal transplantation (dated by TCRdb to about 2021). With respect to the entire study: Multivisceral, liver-intestinal, or isolated intestinal transplants were received by the recipients. Every recipient was given anti-thymocyte globulin induction, then maintenance tacrolimus and steroids for 3 to 4 years. Graft-versus-host and host-versus-graft alloreactive T cell clones were tracked in the graft, circulation and bone marrow after intestinal transplantation using bulk TCR-beta CDR3 sequencing. To identify alloreactive clones, pre-transplant mixed lymphocyte reaction products were sequenced and compared with unstimulated pre-transplant donor and recipient T cells. The cohort enrolled around 23 intestinal transplant recipients including one retransplant, and a few patients lacking pretransplant specimens were excluded. Donor T cell macrochimerism was defined as a peak of at least 4% donor T cells among recipient peripheral blood mononuclear cells. Rather than being sequenced by the commercial service, samples from a few later patients were sequenced in-house on an Illumina MiSeq and processed with MiXCR. Study-level results and caveats: GvH clones turned up in recipient bone marrow, with some appearing earlier in ileal mucosa or blood, a pattern consistent with an intestinal mucosal origin. Early after transplant, declines in HvG clones were associated with peak levels of circulating GvH clones. In patients with donor T cell macrochimerism, the allografts had high GvH to HvG T cell clonal ratios. The relatively low number and heterogeneity of intestinal transplant patients limited the conclusions.

The sample's time point label, decoded: cells obtained before transplantation from donor or recipient. CD3+CD4+ and CD3+CD8+ populations were FACS-sorted from unstimulated pre-transplant donor and recipient cells taken from spleen or lymph nodes. Sequencing was performed on unstimulated CD4+ T cells sorted from spleen or lymph node cells, taken before transplant. The chain was built from TRBV6-1 and TRBJ1-3; TRBD1 could be the D gene, as 6 bases match. This receptor was identified in a human donor who was the organ donor for an intestinal transplant. The DNA sequence follows: TGTGCCAGCAGTGAACGAGGGGGACCCTTCTCTGGAAACACCATATATTTT. Its coded protein is CASSERGGPFSGNTIYF.